This entry features one T cell receptor (beta chain) sequence. Other nucleotide sequences from this sample produce the same CDR3. The data were produced by immunoSEQ multiplex PCR, yet TCRdb's version contains in-frame clones alone and is incomplete. The table records 220,000 or so clones, more than 70% of them present only once. The sample belongs to a study of blood T cell repertoires in COVID-19. Overall study context: PBMCs, B-cell-depleted T cells, or T cells provided the cDNA or gDNA that made up the material.

The TCR originated in a woman of 80 years or more with acute or convalescent COVID-19. What was sequenced was peripheral blood.

CDR3 nucleotides: TGTGCCAGCAGTCTCCAGGGGTACAATCAGCCCCAGCATTTT. It is translated as CASSLQGYNQPQHF. The V call is TRBV27, the J call TRBJ1-5; D is perhaps TRBD1 (6 bases). Per the germline V gene, CDR1 is MNHEY and CDR2 is SMNVEV (reference sequence). The V gene lost 5 bases and the J gene lost 3 bases, with 11 bases spanning the gap. The CDR3 extends over 14 amino acids.